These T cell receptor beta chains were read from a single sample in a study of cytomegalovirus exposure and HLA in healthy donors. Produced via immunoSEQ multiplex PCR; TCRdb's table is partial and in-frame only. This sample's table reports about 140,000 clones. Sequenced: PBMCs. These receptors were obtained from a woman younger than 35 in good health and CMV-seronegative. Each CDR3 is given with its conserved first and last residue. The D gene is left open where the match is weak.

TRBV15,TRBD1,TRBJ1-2,CATSINRGSDYGYTF,TGTGCCACCAGCATAAACAGGGGGTCGGACTATGGCTACACCTTC
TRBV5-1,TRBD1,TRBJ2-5,CASSLGRKQGGREETQYF,TGCGCCAGCAGCTTGGGGAGAAAACAGGGGGGCCGGGAAGAGACCCAGTACTTC
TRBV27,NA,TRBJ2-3,CASSEAPYTDTQYF,TGTGCCAGCAGTGAGGCTCCTTACACAGATACGCAGTATTTT
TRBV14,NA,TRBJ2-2,CASSQVVNTGELFF,TGTGCCAGCAGCCAAGTGGTCAACACCGGGGAGCTGTTTTTT
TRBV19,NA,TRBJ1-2,CASSFREAFPGYTF,TGTGCCAGTAGTTTCCGGGAAGCGTTCCCTGGCTACACCTTC
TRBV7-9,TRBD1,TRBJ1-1,CASSPPDRENTEAFF,TGTGCCAGCAGCCCACCGGACAGGGAGAACACTGAAGCTTTCTTT
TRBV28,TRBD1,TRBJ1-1,CAIQGRTEAFF,TGTGCTATACAGGGGAGGACTGAAGCTTTCTTT
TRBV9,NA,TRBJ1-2,CASSVVSDGYTF,TGTGCCAGCAGCGTAGTGTCGGATGGCTACACCTTC
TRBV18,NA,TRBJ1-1,CASSPNGGGMIAEAFF,TGTGCCAGCTCACCTAATGGGGGCGGAATGATTGCCGAAGCTTTCTTT
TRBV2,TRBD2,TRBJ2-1,CASRGSGAAYNEQFF,TGTGCCAGCAGGGGTAGCGGGGCCGCCTACAATGAGCAGTTCTTC
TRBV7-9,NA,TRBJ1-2,CASSLDARNYGYTF,TGTGCCAGCAGCTTAGATGCGAGAAACTATGGCTACACCTTC
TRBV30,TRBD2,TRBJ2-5,CAWRRGLATETQYF,TGTGCCTGGAGGAGGGGACTAGCGACGGAGACCCAGTACTTC
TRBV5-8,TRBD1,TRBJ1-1,CASSPRQGVWTEAFF,TGTGCCAGCAGCCCCAGACAGGGAGTTTGGACTGAAGCTTTCTTT
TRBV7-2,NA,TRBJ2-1,CASSLDRVFSSYNEQFF,TGTGCCAGCAGCTTAGACAGGGTCTTCAGCTCCTACAATGAGCAGTTCTTC
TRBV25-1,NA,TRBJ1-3,CASSDRLSGNTIYF,TGTGCCAGCAGCGACAGACTCTCTGGAAACACCATATATTTT
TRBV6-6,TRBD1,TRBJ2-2,CASSYEGAITGELFF,TGTGCCAGCAGTTACGAGGGGGCTATTACCGGGGAGCTGTTTTTT
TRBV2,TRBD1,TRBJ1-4,CASSRPAGTGNEKLFF,TGTGCCAGCAGTCGACCCGCCGGGACAGGGAATGAAAAACTGTTTTTT
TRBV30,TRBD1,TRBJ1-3,CASGTGGTGNTIYF,TGTGCCTCTGGGACAGGGGGCACTGGAAACACCATATATTTT
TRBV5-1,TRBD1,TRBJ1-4,CASQQGQNEKLFF,TGCGCCAGCCAACAGGGACAGAATGAAAAACTGTTTTTT
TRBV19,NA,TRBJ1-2,CASTFFGTGAYGYTF,TGTGCCAGTACCTTCTTTGGTACAGGCGCCTATGGCTACACCTTC
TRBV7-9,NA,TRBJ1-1,CASSPGGSEAFF,TGTGCCAGCAGCCCGGGGGGGTCTGAAGCTTTCTTT
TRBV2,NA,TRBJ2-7,CASTERVGAAYEQYF,TGTGCCAGCACCGAAAGAGTAGGAGCCGCCTACGAGCAGTACTTC
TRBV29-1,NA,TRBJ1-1,CSVETQGGTEAFF,TGCAGCGTTGAAACTCAGGGTGGGACTGAAGCTTTCTTT
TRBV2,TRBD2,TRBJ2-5,CASSLGLAGVSETQYF,TGTGCCAGCAGCCTCGGACTAGCGGGAGTATCTGAGACCCAGTACTTC
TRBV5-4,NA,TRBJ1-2,CASSSGTSPYGYTF,TGTGCCAGCAGCTCCGGGACATCCCCCTATGGCTACACCTTC
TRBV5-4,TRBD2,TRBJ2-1,CASSLATGLAGARYNEQFF,TGTGCCAGCAGCTTGGCCACGGGACTAGCGGGAGCTCGCTACAATGAGCAGTTCTTC
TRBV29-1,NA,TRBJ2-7,CSVEDPDRYEQYF,TGCAGCGTTGAAGACCCTGACAGATACGAGCAGTACTTC
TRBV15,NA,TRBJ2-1,CATSRDKAGVVQFF,TGTGCCACCAGCAGAGATAAGGCCGGGGTAGTGCAGTTCTTC
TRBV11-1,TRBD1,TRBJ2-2,CASSLDRTGGPGELFF,TGTGCCAGCAGCTTAGACAGGACAGGGGGACCCGGGGAGCTGTTTTTT
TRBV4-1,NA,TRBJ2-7,CASSQRVSYEQYF,TGCGCCAGCAGCCAACGGGTATCCTACGAGCAGTACTTC
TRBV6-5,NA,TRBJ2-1,CASSYLLANEQFF,TGTGCCAGCAGTTACCTTCTGGCAAACGAGCAGTTCTTC
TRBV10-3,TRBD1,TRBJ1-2,CAISGGQDRDGYTF,TGTGCCATCAGTGGGGGACAGGATCGGGATGGCTACACCTTC
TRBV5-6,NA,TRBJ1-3,CASSFSQVSGNTIYF,TGTGCCAGCAGCTTCAGCCAGGTCTCTGGAAACACCATATATTTT
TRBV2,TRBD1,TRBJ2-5,CASSEVGRGETQYF,TGTGCCAGCAGTGAAGTTGGCAGGGGGGAGACCCAGTACTTC
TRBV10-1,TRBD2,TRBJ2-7,CASSDEVAGLKTYEQYF,TGCGCCAGCAGTGACGAGGTAGCGGGGTTGAAGACCTACGAGCAGTACTTC
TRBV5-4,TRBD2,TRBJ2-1,CASSRGWREGFVNEQFF,TGTGCCAGCAGCAGGGGGTGGCGGGAGGGGTTTGTAAATGAGCAGTTCTTC
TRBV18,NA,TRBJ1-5,CASSQGAGQPQHF,TGTGCCAGCTCGCAGGGTGCGGGGCAGCCCCAGCATTTT
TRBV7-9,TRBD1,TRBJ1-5,CASSLKDRPF,TGCGCCAGCAGCTTAAAGGACAGGCCTTTT
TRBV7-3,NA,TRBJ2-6,CASSPQGGANVLTF,TGTGCCAGCAGCCCACAGGGTGGGGCCAACGTCCTGACTTTC
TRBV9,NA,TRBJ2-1,CASSVGGGDEQFF,TGTGCCAGCAGCGTAGGAGGCGGGGATGAGCAGTTCTTC
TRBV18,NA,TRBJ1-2,CASSPTGSREGYTF,TGTGCCAGCTCACCAACCGGGTCCCGAGAGGGCTACACCTTC
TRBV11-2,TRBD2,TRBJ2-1,CASSLDAQRERNEQFF,TGTGCCAGCAGCTTAGATGCGCAGCGGGAGCGGAATGAGCAGTTCTTC
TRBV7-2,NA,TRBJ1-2,CASSNKLVNYGYTF,TGTGCCAGCAGTAACAAATTGGTGAACTATGGCTACACCTTC
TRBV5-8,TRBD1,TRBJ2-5,CASSLSGGGETQYF,TGTGCCAGCAGCTTGTCAGGGGGCGGAGAGACCCAGTACTTC
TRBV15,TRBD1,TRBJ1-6,CATTRTGTGNSPLHF,TGTGCCACCACTCGTACCGGGACAGGGAATTCACCCCTCCACTTT
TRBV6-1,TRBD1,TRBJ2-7,CASSEAYRGYEQYF,TGTGCCAGCAGTGAAGCGTACAGGGGCTACGAGCAGTACTTC
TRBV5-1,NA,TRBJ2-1,CASSSTHIYNEQFF,TGCGCCAGCAGCTCGACACATATATACAATGAGCAGTTCTTC
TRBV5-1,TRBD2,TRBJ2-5,CASSQIAGAETQYF,TGCGCCAGCAGCCAAATAGCGGGAGCAGAGACCCAGTACTTC
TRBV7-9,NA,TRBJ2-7,CASSLVSEGDQLYF,TGTGCCAGCAGCTTAGTATCAGAGGGGGACCAGCTATACTTC
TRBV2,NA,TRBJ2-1,CASREGPYNEQFF,TGTGCCAGCAGGGAGGGACCTTACAATGAGCAGTTCTTC
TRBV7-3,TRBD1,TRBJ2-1,CASSWTGGADEQFF,TGTGCCAGCAGCTGGACAGGGGGCGCGGATGAGCAGTTCTTC
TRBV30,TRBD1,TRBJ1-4,CAWSGQGRFEKLFF,TGTGCCTGGAGTGGACAGGGGCGGTTTGAAAAACTGTTTTTT